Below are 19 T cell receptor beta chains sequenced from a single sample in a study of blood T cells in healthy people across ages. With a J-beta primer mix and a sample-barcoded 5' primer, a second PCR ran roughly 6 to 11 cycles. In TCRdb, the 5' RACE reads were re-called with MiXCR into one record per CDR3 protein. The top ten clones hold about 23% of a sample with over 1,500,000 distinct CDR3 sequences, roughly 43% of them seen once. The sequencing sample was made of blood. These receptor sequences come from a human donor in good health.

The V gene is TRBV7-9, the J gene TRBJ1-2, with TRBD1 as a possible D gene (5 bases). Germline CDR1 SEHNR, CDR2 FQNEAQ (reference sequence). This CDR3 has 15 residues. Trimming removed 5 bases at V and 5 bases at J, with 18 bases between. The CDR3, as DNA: TGTGCCAGCAGCAACTCGACAGAATTATTTTATGGCTACACCTTC. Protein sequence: CASSNSTELFYGYTF.

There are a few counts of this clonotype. CDR3 sequence (DNA): TGTGCCAGCAGCCCAACGGGGGGATACACAGATACGCAGTATTTT. It translates to CASSPTGGYTDTQYF. This sequence joins TRBV9 and TRBJ2-3, with 7 bases matching TRBD2. CDR1 and CDR2 (germline): SGDLS, YYNGEE. J lost 2 bases, V lost 4 bases, and 7 bases had no gene match. The CDR3 runs 15 residues.

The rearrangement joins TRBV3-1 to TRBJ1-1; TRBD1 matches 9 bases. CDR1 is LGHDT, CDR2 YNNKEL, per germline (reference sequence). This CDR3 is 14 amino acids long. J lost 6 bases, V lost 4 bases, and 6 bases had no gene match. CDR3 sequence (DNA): TGTGCCAGCAGCCCCGGGACAGGGCACGCTGAAGCTTTCTTT. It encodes CASSPGTGHAEAFF.

CDR3 sequence: CSAGAGGNQPQHF. In nucleotides, the CDR3 is TGCAGTGCGGGGGCGGGGGGCAATCAGCCCCAGCATTTT. V and J are TRBV20-1 and TRBJ1-5, with D tentatively TRBD1 (6 bases). Germline assignment: CDR1 DFQATT and CDR2 SNEGSKA (reference sequence). The CDR3 covers 13 residues. With 6 bases removed from V and 2 bases from J, the gap between germline ends came to 11 bases.

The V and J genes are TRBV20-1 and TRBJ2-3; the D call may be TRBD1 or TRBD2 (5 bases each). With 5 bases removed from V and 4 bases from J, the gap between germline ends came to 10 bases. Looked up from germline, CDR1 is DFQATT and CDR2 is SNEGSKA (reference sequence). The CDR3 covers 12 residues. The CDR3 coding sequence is TGCAGTGCTCGGGACCAGGCAGATACGCAGTATTTT. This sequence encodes CSARDQADTQYF.

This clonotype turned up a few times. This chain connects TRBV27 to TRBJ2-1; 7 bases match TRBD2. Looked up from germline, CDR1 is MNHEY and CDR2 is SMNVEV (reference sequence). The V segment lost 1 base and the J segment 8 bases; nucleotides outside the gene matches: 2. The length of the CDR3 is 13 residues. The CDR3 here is CASSLYAGDEQFF. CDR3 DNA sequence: TGTGCCAGCAGTTTATACGCGGGGGATGAGCAGTTCTTC.

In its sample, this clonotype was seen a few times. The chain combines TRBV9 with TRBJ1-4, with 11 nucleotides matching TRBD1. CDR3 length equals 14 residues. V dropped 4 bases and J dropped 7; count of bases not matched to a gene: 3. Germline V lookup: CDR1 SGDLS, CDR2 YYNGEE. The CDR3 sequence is CASSRTGGSEKLFF. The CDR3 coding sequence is TGTGCCAGCAGCCGGACAGGGGGCAGTGAAAAACTGTTTTTT.

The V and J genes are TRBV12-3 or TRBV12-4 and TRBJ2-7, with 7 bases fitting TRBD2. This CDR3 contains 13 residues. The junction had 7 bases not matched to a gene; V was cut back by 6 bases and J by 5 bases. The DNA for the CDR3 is TGTGCCAGCAGACCAACTAGCGTGGACGAGCAGTACTTC. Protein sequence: CASRPTSVDEQYF.

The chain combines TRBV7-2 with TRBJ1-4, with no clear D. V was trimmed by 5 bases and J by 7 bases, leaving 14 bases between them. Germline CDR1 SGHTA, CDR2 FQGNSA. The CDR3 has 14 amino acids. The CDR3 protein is CASSPRLMGEKLFF. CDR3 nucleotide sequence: TGTGCCAGCAGCCCCCGGCTAATGGGTGAAAAACTGTTTTTT. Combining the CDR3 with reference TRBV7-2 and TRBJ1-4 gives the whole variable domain GAGVSQSPSNKVTEKGKDVELRCDPISGHTALYWYRQSLGQGLEFLIYFQGNSAPDKSGLPSDRFSAERTGGSVSTLTIQRTQQEDSAVYLCASSPRLMGEKLFFGSGTQLSVL.

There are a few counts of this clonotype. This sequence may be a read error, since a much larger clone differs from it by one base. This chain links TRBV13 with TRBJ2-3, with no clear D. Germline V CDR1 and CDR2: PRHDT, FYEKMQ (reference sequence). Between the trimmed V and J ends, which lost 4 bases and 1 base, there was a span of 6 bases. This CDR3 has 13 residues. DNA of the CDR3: TGTGCCAGCAGCTCGATTGGCACAGATACGCAGTATTTT. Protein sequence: CASSSIGTDTQYF. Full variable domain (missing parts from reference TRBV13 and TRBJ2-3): AAGVIQSPRHLIKEKRETATLKCYPIPRHDTVYWYQQGPGQDPQFLISFYEKMQSDKGSIPDRFSAQQFSDYHSELNMSSLELGDSALYFCASSSIGTDTQYFGPGTRLTVL.

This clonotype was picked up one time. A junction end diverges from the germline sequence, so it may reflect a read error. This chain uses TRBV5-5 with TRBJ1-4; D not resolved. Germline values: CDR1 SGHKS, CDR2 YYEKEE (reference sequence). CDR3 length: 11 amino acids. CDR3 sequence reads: CASSVSEKRFF. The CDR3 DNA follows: TGTGCCAGCAGTGTGTCAGAAAAACGGTTTTTT.

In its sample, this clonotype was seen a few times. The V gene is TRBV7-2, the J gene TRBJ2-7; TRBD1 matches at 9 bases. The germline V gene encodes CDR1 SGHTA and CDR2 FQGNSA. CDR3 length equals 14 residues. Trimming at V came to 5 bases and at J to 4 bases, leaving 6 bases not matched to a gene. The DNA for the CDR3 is TGTGCCAGCAGCCGACAGGGGGGTCTATACGAGCAGTACTTC. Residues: CASSRQGGLYEQYF.

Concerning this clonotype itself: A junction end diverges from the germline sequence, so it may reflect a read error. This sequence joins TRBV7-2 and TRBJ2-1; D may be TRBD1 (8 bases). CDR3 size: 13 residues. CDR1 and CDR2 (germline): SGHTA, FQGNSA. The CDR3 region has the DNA TGTGTCAGCAGCTTAGCGGGCAGGGGGCACCAGTTCTTC. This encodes CVSSLAGRGHQFF.

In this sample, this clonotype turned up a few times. CDR3 DNA sequence: TGTGCCAGCAGCTTCCTAAGACTAGCGGGGGGCCCGATCCAAGAGACCCAGTACTTC. Amino acids: CASSFLRLAGGPIQETQYF. The chain recombines TRBV7-2 with TRBJ2-5, with 13 bases identical to TRBD2. From germline, CDR1 is SGHTA and CDR2 FQGNSA. The CDR3 has 19 residues. With 3 bases clipped from V and 1 base from J, the junction kept 11 bases outside the gene matches.

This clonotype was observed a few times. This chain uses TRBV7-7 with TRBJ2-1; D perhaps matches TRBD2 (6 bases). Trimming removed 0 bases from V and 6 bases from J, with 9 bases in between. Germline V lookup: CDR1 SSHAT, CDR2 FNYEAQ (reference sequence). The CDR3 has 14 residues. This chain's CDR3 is CASSLAPSANEQFF. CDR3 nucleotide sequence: TGTGCCAGCAGCTTAGCGCCTAGCGCCAATGAGCAGTTCTTC. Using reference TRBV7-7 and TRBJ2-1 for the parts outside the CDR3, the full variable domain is GAGVSQSPRYKVTKRGQDVTLRCDPISSHATLYWYQQALGQGPEFLTYFNYEAQPDKSGLPSDRFSAERPEGSISTLTIQRTEQRDSAMYRCASSLAPSANEQFFGPGTRLTVL.

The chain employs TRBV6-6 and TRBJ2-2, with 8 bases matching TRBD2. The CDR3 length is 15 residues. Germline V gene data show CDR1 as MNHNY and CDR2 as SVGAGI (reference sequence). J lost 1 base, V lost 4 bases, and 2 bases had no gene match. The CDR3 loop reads CASSFSGGNTGELFF. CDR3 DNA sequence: TGTGCCAGCAGTTTCAGCGGGGGGAACACCGGGGAGCTGTTTTTT.

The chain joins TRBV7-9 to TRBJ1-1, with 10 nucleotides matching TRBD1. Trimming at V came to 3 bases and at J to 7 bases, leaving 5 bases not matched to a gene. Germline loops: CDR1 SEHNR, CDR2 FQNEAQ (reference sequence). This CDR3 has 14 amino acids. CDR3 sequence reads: CASSLGTGAREAFF. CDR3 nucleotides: TGTGCCAGCAGCTTGGGGACAGGGGCTCGTGAAGCTTTCTTT.

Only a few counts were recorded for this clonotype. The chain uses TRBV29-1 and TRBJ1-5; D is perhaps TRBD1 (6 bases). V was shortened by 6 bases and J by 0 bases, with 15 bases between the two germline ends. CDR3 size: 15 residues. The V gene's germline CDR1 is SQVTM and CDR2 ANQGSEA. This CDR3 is CSVAEGDISNQPQHF. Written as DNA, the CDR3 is TGCAGCGTGGCCGAAGGGGACATTAGCAATCAGCCCCAGCATTTT.

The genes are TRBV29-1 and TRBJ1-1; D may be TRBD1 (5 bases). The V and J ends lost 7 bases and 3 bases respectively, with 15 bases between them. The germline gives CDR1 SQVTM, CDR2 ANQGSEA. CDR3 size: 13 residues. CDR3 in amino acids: CSGGGSPYTEAFF. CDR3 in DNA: TGCAGCGGGGGCGGCAGCCCCTACACTGAAGCTTTCTTT.